The 27 T cell receptor beta chains reported below all come from one sample, sequenced in a study of metastatic and nonmetastatic thyroid tumors. Before thyroid surgery, none of the patients had received any treatment. From the PCR reads, TCRdb re-called clones with MiXCR. The sample includes about 22,000 clones, around 40% of them seen just once. Sequenced material: blood. The receptors stem from a male donor with papillary thyroid cancer or a benign thyroid nodule (not recorded which). Some clones in this sample may be carry-over from other donors' samples.

This chain links TRBV2 with TRBJ2-5; 8 nucleotides align to TRBD2. The trim removed 5 bases at V and 5 bases at J, leaving 1 base unmatched. CDR3 size: 12 residues. The germline gives CDR1 SNHLY, CDR2 FYNNEI. The CDR3 DNA sequence: TGTGCCAGCAGTCCGGGAGGGGAGACCCAGTACTTC. This translates into CASSPGGETQYF.

By share, this clone ranks as medium-sized. A read error may account for a junction end that differs from germline. Additional DNA sequences in this sample encode the identical CDR3. The chain links TRBV4-1 to TRBJ2-5; a weak D match, TRBD2 (6 bases). The CDR3 contains 16 residues. CDR1 is MGHRA and CDR2 is YSYEKL in the germline V gene. In nucleotides, the CDR3 is TGTGCCAGCAGCCAAGAGCCGGGAGCCCACTATGGGACCCAGTACTTC. It encodes CASSQEPGAHYGTQYF.

Ten or more counts support this clone. This chain links TRBV9 with TRBJ2-4; D may be TRBD2 (7 bases). The germline V gene has CDR1 SGDLS and CDR2 YYNGEE. The germline V and J ends were trimmed by 4 bases and 2 bases, with 13 bases remaining between them. This CDR3 has 15 residues. CDR3 coding DNA: TGTGCCAGCAGCATCGGCGGGGGCACCAAAAACATTCAGTACTTC. Translated, it gives CASSIGGGTKNIQYF.

The V and J genes are TRBV11-3 and TRBJ2-7; D tentatively fits TRBD1 or TRBD2 (5 bases each). Germline V gene sequence: CDR1 SGHNT, CDR2 YENEEA. This CDR3 is 13 amino acids long. Trimming left V 3 bases short and J 3 bases short, with 9 bases between. The chain's CDR3 is CASSFGAGYEQYF. The CDR3 DNA follows: TGTGCCAGCAGCTTTGGGGCGGGCTACGAGCAGTACTTC.

The gene calls are TRBV7-2 and TRBJ2-3; TRBD1 agrees at 8 bases. The germline V gene has CDR1 SGHTA and CDR2 FQGNSA. This CDR3 region has 13 residues. V shed 1 base, J shed 6 bases, and the junction held 0 bases outside the gene matches. The CDR3 region is CASSLGTGDTQYF. The CDR3 DNA reads TGTGCCAGCAGCTTAGGGACAGGGGATACGCAGTATTTT.

This clone turned up a few times. This rearrangement joins TRBV6-1 to TRBJ2-7, with D perhaps TRBD2 (6 bases). There are 15 residues in the CDR3. The V gene lost 5 bases and the J gene lost 1 base, with 15 bases spanning the gap. CDR1 and CDR2 (germline): MNHNS, SASEGT. The CDR3 loop is CASSQGLYLSYEQYF. The CDR3 DNA is TGTGCCAGCAGTCAGGGACTGTACCTGTCCTACGAGCAGTACTTC.

The rearrangement links TRBV9 to TRBJ2-7; 15 nucleotides match TRBD2. The CDR3 runs to 17 residues. Germline CDR1 reads SGDLS; CDR2 reads YYNGEE. The V and J ends lost 2 bases and 7 bases, in that order; junction bases with no gene match: 10. CDR3 sequence: CASSVPGLAGGTGEQYF. DNA for the CDR3: TGTGCCAGCAGCGTCCCGGGACTAGCGGGAGGCACTGGGGAGCAGTACTTC.

This clone was observed at least ten times. The rearrangement uses TRBV14 and TRBJ1-2; D is ambiguous. This CDR3 comprises 13 residues. Trimming stripped 0 bases from V and 4 bases from J, with 6 bases between. Germline V gives CDR1 SGHDN, CDR2 FVKESK. CDR3 residues: CASSQDHGYGYTF. DNA for the CDR3: TGTGCCAGCAGCCAAGATCATGGCTATGGCTACACCTTC.

This clone was counted once. Written as DNA, the CDR3 is TGTGCCAGCAGCTTAACTCCTGACTATGGCTACACCTTC. Encoded protein: CASSLTPDYGYTF. This rearrangement joins TRBV11-2 to TRBJ1-2; D gene uncertain. The CDR3 spans 13 residues. The V end lost 2 bases, the J end lost 3 bases, and 7 bases lay between the germline ends. Per the germline V gene, CDR1 is SGHAT and CDR2 is FQNNGV.

V is TRBV5-4 and J is TRBJ1-2, with D possibly being TRBD1 (6 bases). Germline V lookup: CDR1 SGHNT, CDR2 YYREEE (reference sequence). Trimming shortened V by 3 bases and J by 8 bases, and 20 bases separated the two germline ends. The CDR3 consists of 15 residues. The CDR3 loop is CASSYSRVGARGYTF. The CDR3 DNA is TGTGCCAGCAGCTACTCCCGGGTGGGGGCGCGAGGCTACACCTTC.

V gene TRBV18 combines with J gene TRBJ2-7, with 12 bases that match TRBD2. Germline V gives CDR1 KGHSH, CDR2 LQKENI. Losses at the gene ends were 3 bases for V and 5 bases for J; bases not matched to a gene: 5. This CDR3 is built from 15 residues. CDR3 sequence reads: CASSPRTSGAHEQYF. In DNA form, the CDR3 reads TGTGCCAGCTCACCCCGGACTAGCGGGGCCCACGAGCAGTACTTC.

The J gene is TRBJ1-2, the V gene TRBV20-1; 7 nucleotides line up with TRBD1. V lost 6 bases and J lost 2; bases outside the gene matches: 6. The CDR3 is made up of 13 amino acids. Germline lookup yields CDR1 DFQATT and CDR2 SNEGSKA (reference sequence). CDR3 in amino acids: CSASPQGNYGYTF. CDR3 nucleotide sequence: TGCAGTGCCAGCCCACAGGGGAACTATGGCTACACCTTC.

The chain has TRBV3-1 and TRBJ1-2; D is undetermined. Trimming stripped 4 bases from V and 8 bases from J, with 14 bases between. The CDR3 is made up of 13 amino acids. Germline CDR1 LGHDT, CDR2 YNNKEL (reference sequence). The CDR3 is CASSPSKARGYTF. The DNA for the CDR3 is TGTGCCAGCAGCCCCTCGAAAGCCAGGGGCTACACCTTC.

This clone occurred a few times. The chain links TRBV6-1 to TRBJ2-1, with TRBD1 identical over 12 bases. The CDR3 loop spans 18 amino acids. Germline CDR1 MNHNS, CDR2 SASEGT. Germline trimming cut 3 bases from V and 7 bases from J; bases unmatched to any gene: 13. CDR3 region: CASSDRGGTGGFMNEQFF. The CDR3 nucleotides read TGTGCCAGCAGTGATAGGGGTGGGACAGGGGGCTTCATGAATGAGCAGTTCTTC.

This rearrangement joins TRBV12-3 or TRBV12-4 to TRBJ1-1; a possible D gene is TRBD1 (5 bases). Trimming took off 3 bases at V and 11 bases at J, with 10 bases between the two ends. The CDR3 sequence is 11 residues long. CDR3 coding DNA: TGTGCCAGCAGTTTGGGGCTTGAGGCTTTCTTT. It codes for CASSLGLEAFF.

The V call is TRBV14, the J call TRBJ2-6; D remains unclear. Germline CDR1 is SGHDN and CDR2 is FVKESK. The CDR3 is 18 residues long. Trimming took 0 bases from V and 4 from J, leaving 16 bases between them. The CDR3 region has the DNA TGTGCCAGCAGCCAAGAAGTGGCACTCTTATCGGGGGCCAACGTCCTGACTTTC. Translated, it gives CASSQEVALLSGANVLTF. Drawing the rest from reference TRBV14 and TRBJ2-6, the complete variable domain is EAGVTQFPSHSVIEKGQTVTLRCDPISGHDNLYWYRRVMGKEIKFLLHFVKESKQDESGMPNNRFLAERTGGTYSTLKVQPAELEDSGVYFCASSQEVALLSGANVLTFGAGSRLTVL.

The chain is built from TRBV6-1 and TRBJ2-2; possibly TRBD2 for D (5 bases). CDR1 is MNHNS, CDR2 SASEGT, per germline. Trimming pared 4 bases from V and 8 bases from J, leaving 8 bases between. There are 12 residues in the CDR3. The CDR3 bases are TGTGCCAGCAGTGGGACTGTGGGGGAGCTGTTTTTT. It is translated as CASSGTVGELFF.

By frequency in the sample, this clone is medium-sized. This chain links TRBV27 with TRBJ1-1; TRBD1 matches 8 bases. This CDR3 has 14 residues. Per the germline V gene, CDR1 is MNHEY and CDR2 is SMNVEV (reference sequence). Trimming at V came to 5 bases and at J to 4 bases, leaving 6 bases not matched to a gene. The CDR3 bases are TGTGCCAGCAGTGTCACAGGGGGATTCACTGAAGCTTTCTTT. It is translated as CASSVTGGFTEAFF.

This clone was seen repeatedly, ten times or more. V usage is TRBV20-1 and J usage is TRBJ2-5; TRBD1 agrees at 7 bases. Trimming took 8 bases from V and 3 from J; bases not matched to a gene: 12. CDR3 length: 14 residues. Germline CDR1 reads DFQATT; CDR2 reads SNEGSKA (reference sequence). The CDR3 loop is CSSIPGQAKETQYF. CDR3 in DNA: TGCAGTTCCATACCCGGACAGGCCAAAGAGACCCAGTACTTC.

This clone was detected ten times or more. The V gene is TRBV5-5, the J gene TRBJ2-7; no definite D call. This CDR3 has 16 amino acids. From germline, CDR1 is SGHKS and CDR2 YYEKEE (reference sequence). Trimming stripped 2 bases from V and 0 bases from J, with 15 bases between. CDR3 in DNA: TGTGCCAGCAGCTTCACCGACTTAGAAGCCTCCTACGAGCAGTACTTC. It encodes CASSFTDLEASYEQYF. The full variable domain, completed using reference TRBV5-5 and TRBJ2-7, is DAGVTQSPTHLIKTRGQQVTLRCSPISGHKSVSWYQQVLGQGPQFIFQYYEKEERGRGNFPDRFSARQFPNYSSELNVNALLLGDSALYLCASSFTDLEASYEQYFGPGTRLTVT.

The chain uses TRBV6-4 and TRBJ2-2; 8 bases are a match to TRBD2. Germline loops: CDR1 MRHNA, CDR2 SNTAGT. V was pared by 0 bases and J by 6 bases, with 0 bases of the junction left unmatched. The CDR3 contains 14 residues. Written as DNA, the CDR3 is TGTGCCAGCAGTGACTCGCGGGAGGCCGGGGAGCTGTTTTTT. Translation: CASSDSREAGELFF.

This clone is medium-sized. The rearrangement uses TRBV20-1 and TRBJ2-7; 11 bases are a match to TRBD2. CDR1 is DFQATT, CDR2 SNEGSKA, per germline (reference sequence). The CDR3 loop spans 15 amino acids. V dropped 4 bases and J dropped 3; count of bases not matched to a gene: 8. The CDR3 protein is CSATSGTSGNYEQYF. The CDR3 coding sequence is TGCAGTGCTACCTCCGGGACTAGCGGTAACTACGAGCAGTACTTC.

In this sample, this clone turned up many times. V gene TRBV12-3 or TRBV12-4 combines with J gene TRBJ2-3; D ambiguous. CDR3 size: 12 residues. The ends were cut back, 6 bases at V and 7 bases at J, with 11 bases in the middle. The CDR3 loop reads CASRPDSNTQYF. The CDR3 bases are TGTGCCAGCAGACCCGACTCCAATACGCAGTATTTT.

This clone is classed as medium-sized. The chain carries TRBV12-3 or TRBV12-4 and TRBJ2-5, with 8 bases fitting TRBD2. V lost 7 bases, J lost 5 bases, and 6 bases stayed unmatched. CDR3 length equals 13 residues. The CDR3 spells CASTLSGTETQYF. The CDR3 DNA is TGTGCCAGCACCCTTAGCGGGACCGAGACCCAGTACTTC.

The CDR3 nucleotides read TGTGCCAGCAGCCAAGACCTGGGACAGGGATTCGACGAGCAGTACTTC. It translates to CASSQDLGQGFDEQYF. The chain joins TRBV4-2 to TRBJ2-7; the match to TRBD1 covers 9 bases. J lost 5 bases, V lost 0 bases, and 8 bases had no gene match. The germline V gene encodes CDR1 LGHNA and CDR2 YNFKEQ. The CDR3 totals 16 residues.

This chain links TRBV5-1 with TRBJ1-1, with D perhaps matching TRBD1 (6 bases). CDR3 size: 14 residues. Germline-derived CDR1 and CDR2 are SGHRS and YFSETQ. Trimming took 2 bases from V and 7 from J, leaving 15 bases between them. CDR3 sequence reads: CASSFAPGASEAFF. CDR3 bases: TGCGCCAGCAGCTTCGCCCCAGGGGCGAGTGAAGCTTTCTTT.

Here the CDR3 DNA reads TGTGCCAGCAGCTTGACCGGGACTAGCGAACAAAAAGAGACCCAGTACTTC. The encoded protein is CASSLTGTSEQKETQYF. The chain is built from TRBV7-9 and TRBJ2-5; 10 bases align to TRBD2. This CDR3 spans 17 amino acids. From germline, CDR1 is SEHNR and CDR2 FQNEAQ (reference sequence). The V gene end was trimmed by 3 bases and the J gene end by 3 bases; junction bases not matched to a gene: 10.